Listed below are T cell receptor beta chains from one sample, sequenced in a study of shared clonotypes between healthy human individuals. The assay was immunoSEQ multiplex PCR, and TCRdb's table has in-frame clones only and misses some. Of approximately 510,000 clones listed, 79% are singletons. Sequencing was performed on PBMCs. Every receptor here comes from a woman in her 40s in good health. Some clones in this sample may be carry-over from other donors' samples. The CDR3 runs from the conserved cysteine through the conserved F or W. Each record gives: J gene, clone size, V gene, D gene, CDR3 DNA, CDR3 protein. A D gene is named only where the DNA matches it firmly. The size entry is marked missing in some rows and otherwise reads once, few, many or a size class.

J gene: TRBJ1-1; clone size: -; V gene: TRBV2; D gene: -; CDR3 DNA: TGTGCCAGCACATGGGGGGCCTTAATGAACACTGAAGCTTTCTTT; CDR3 protein: CASTWGALMNTEAFF
J gene: TRBJ1-1; clone size: once; V gene: TRBV7-8; D gene: -; CDR3 DNA: TGTGCCAGCAGCTTAGCGGGCAGGACTACTGAAGCTTTCTTT; CDR3 protein: CASSLAGRTTEAFF
J gene: TRBJ1-4; clone size: -; V gene: TRBV4-2; D gene: -; CDR3 DNA: TGTGCCAGCAGCCTCAGGGCGGCAACTAATGAAAAACTGTTTTTT; CDR3 protein: CASSLRAATNEKLFF
J gene: TRBJ2-3; clone size: few; V gene: TRBV25-1; D gene: -; CDR3 DNA: TGTGCCAGCAGTGAAGCGGAGGCCCCGGGGGCAGATACGCAGTATTTT; CDR3 protein: CASSEAEAPGADTQYF
J gene: TRBJ2-7; clone size: -; V gene: TRBV18; D gene: -; CDR3 DNA: TGTGCCAGCTCACCAACAGGGACGGGATTGCACGAGCAGTACTTC; CDR3 protein: CASSPTGTGLHEQYF
J gene: TRBJ2-1; clone size: many; V gene: TRBV7-8; D gene: -; CDR3 DNA: TGTGCCAGCAGCTTAGCGCCCTGGGGGGATGAGCAGTTCTTC; CDR3 protein: CASSLAPWGDEQFF
J gene: TRBJ2-4; clone size: -; V gene: TRBV5-1; D gene: -; CDR3 DNA: TGCGCCAGCAGCCAGACAGGATCCAAAAACATTCAGTACTTC; CDR3 protein: CASSQTGSKNIQYF
J gene: TRBJ2-2; clone size: -; V gene: TRBV7-3; D gene: -; CDR3 DNA: TGTGCCAGCAGCTTATCCCACTTAGCCGGGGAGCTGTTTTTT; CDR3 protein: CASSLSHLAGELFF
J gene: TRBJ2-5; clone size: -; V gene: TRBV19; D gene: TRBD1; CDR3 DNA: TGTGCCAGTAGTATGGGACAGGGGGCGGAGACCCAGTACTTC; CDR3 protein: CASSMGQGAETQYF
J gene: TRBJ2-7; clone size: few; V gene: TRBV15; D gene: -; CDR3 DNA: TGTGCCACCAGCAGGATTTCCCTGCGGACCTACGAGCAGTACTTC; CDR3 protein: CATSRISLRTYEQYF
J gene: TRBJ2-7; clone size: -; V gene: TRBV13; D gene: TRBD2; CDR3 DNA: TGTGCCAGCAGCCGACTAGCGGGAGGTTCGGGTGAGCAGTACTTC; CDR3 protein: CASSRLAGGSGEQYF
J gene: TRBJ2-1; clone size: -; V gene: TRBV5-6; D gene: -; CDR3 DNA: TGTGCCAGCAGCTCGGGGTTATCCTACAATGAGCAGTTCTTC; CDR3 protein: CASSSGLSYNEQFF
J gene: TRBJ2-1; clone size: many; V gene: TRBV6-4; D gene: -; CDR3 DNA: TGTGCCAGCAGTGACTCGGGGGTTGGCTCCTACAATGAGCAGTTCTTC; CDR3 protein: CASSDSGVGSYNEQFF
J gene: TRBJ2-5; clone size: many; V gene: TRBV12-5; D gene: -; CDR3 DNA: TGTGCTAGTGGTTTGGAAACAGGGGAGGAGATCCAGTACTTC; CDR3 protein: CASGLETGEEIQYF
J gene: TRBJ2-7; clone size: -; V gene: TRBV4-1; D gene: TRBD2; CDR3 DNA: TGCGCCAGCAGCCAACTTGAGCGGGGGGACTACGAGCAGTACTTC; CDR3 protein: CASSQLERGDYEQYF
J gene: TRBJ2-6; clone size: -; V gene: TRBV6-4; D gene: TRBD1; CDR3 DNA: TGTGCCAGCAGTGCCTTATCCGGGACAGGTTCTGGGGCCAACGTCCTGACTTTC; CDR3 protein: CASSALSGTGSGANVLTF